These T cell receptor beta chains were read from a single sample in a study of blood T cell repertoires in COVID-19. Profiling relied on immunoSEQ multiplex PCR, and the TCRdb table lists in-frame clones only, not all of them. The data hold fewer than 450,000 clones, with around 90% observed a single time. The specimen was PBMCs or T cells enriched from blood (not recorded which). The receptors come from a woman younger than 30 who had recovered from COVID-19. Both conserved end residues are part of each CDR3. A D gene is named only where the DNA matches it firmly. Clone size is stated in some rows and not others, as once, few, many or a class when expanded.

d_gene | j_gene | abundance | v_gene | CDR3aa | CDR3nt
- | TRBJ1-2 | - | TRBV6-6 | CASSYPGVNYGYTF | TGTGCCAGCAGTTACCCCGGTGTTAACTATGGCTACACCTTC
TRBD1 | TRBJ1-1 | once | TRBV28 | CASGTTGGYTEAFF | TGTGCCAGCGGGACGACAGGGGGTTACACTGAAGCTTTCTTT
- | TRBJ2-3 | - | TRBV24-1 | CATSRGTDTQYF | TGTGCCACCTCCAGGGGCACAGATACGCAGTATTTT
TRBD2 | TRBJ2-5 | - | TRBV6-5 | CASSRLAGGRETQYF | TGTGCCAGCAGTCGACTAGCGGGGGGGCGGGAGACCCAGTACTTC
- | TRBJ1-5 | - | TRBV12-3/TRBV12-4 | CASSSVAGQPQHF | TGTGCCAGCAGTTCCGTAGCCGGTCAGCCCCAGCATTTT
TRBD1 | TRBJ1-6 | - | TRBV2 | CASTYGQGSSPLHF | TGTGCCAGCACCTATGGACAGGGGAGTTCACCCCTCCACTTT
TRBD2 | TRBJ2-2 | - | TRBV4-1 | CASSPGGTGELFF | TGCGCCAGCAGCCCGGGGGGGACCGGGGAGCTGTTTTTT
- | TRBJ1-6 | many | TRBV11-2 | CASRAQHNSPLHF | TGTGCCAGCAGAGCCCAACATAATTCACCCCTCCACTTT
- | TRBJ1-4 | - | TRBV5-8 | CASSFRSTNEKLFF | TGTGCCAGCAGCTTTCGGAGCACTAATGAAAAACTGTTTTTT
- | TRBJ2-2 | few | TRBV24-1 | CATAPGSTGELFF | TGTGCCACCGCCCCCGGGAGCACCGGGGAGCTGTTTTTT
TRBD1 | TRBJ1-6 | - | TRBV10-3 | CAISQGQGASESPLHF | TGTGCCATCAGCCAGGGACAGGGGGCGTCTGAATCACCCCTCCACTTT
- | TRBJ2-1 | - | TRBV3-1/TRBV3-2 | CASSRQPSSYNEQFF | TGTGCCAGCAGCCGACAACCCAGCTCCTACAATGAGCAGTTCTTC
TRBD1 | TRBJ2-3 | once | TRBV6-5 | CASQDRVSSHTQYF | TGTGCCAGCCAGGACAGGGTTTCTTCTCATACGCAGTATTTT
- | TRBJ1-6 | - | TRBV7-2 | CASSFQPYQGNSPLHF | TGTGCCAGCAGCTTCCAGCCCTACCAGGGTAATTCACCCCTCCACTTT
TRBD1 | TRBJ1-1 | - | TRBV7-9 | CASSLQGARNTEAFF | TGTGCCAGCAGTCTACAGGGGGCGAGGAACACTGAAGCTTTCTTT
TRBD2 | TRBJ2-1 | - | TRBV29-1 | CSVASGGAFNEQFF | TGCAGCGTTGCTAGCGGGGGGGCTTTTAATGAGCAGTTCTTC
- | TRBJ1-2 | once | TRBV30 | CARDSSSGSYGYTF | TGTGCCCGGGACTCCTCCTCGGGGAGCTATGGCTACACCTTC
- | TRBJ1-2 | - | TRBV12-3/TRBV12-4 | CASSLWQAGTF | TGTGCCAGCAGTTTGTGGCAGGCCGGCACCTTC
TRBD2 | TRBJ2-2 | - | TRBV27 | CASSEGLAINTGELFF | TGTGCCAGCAGCGAGGGACTAGCTATAAACACCGGGGAGCTGTTTTTT
TRBD2 | TRBJ2-1 | - | TRBV5-1 | CASTERGSSYNEQFF | TGCGCCAGCACCGAGCGGGGGAGCTCCTACAATGAGCAGTTCTTC
TRBD2 | TRBJ2-3 | - | TRBV7-2 | CASSLLSGALTDTQYF | TGTGCCAGCAGCTTGCTAAGCGGGGCCCTCACAGATACGCAGTATTTT
- | TRBJ1-2 | - | TRBV9 | CASSVDGGRGAYGYTF | TGTGCCAGCAGCGTAGACGGGGGTCGGGGCGCCTATGGCTACACCTTC